The TCR beta chain described here comes from a study of T cell responses to AZD1222 COVID-19 vaccine. Study observations and caveats: Only a handful of AZD1222 recipients, six or seven in all, had baseline seropositivity. The repertoires were collected only after the peak T cell response. A reported finding is that nearly half of spike-specific TCRs target unmutated variant regions.

Between the trimmed V and J ends, which lost 9 bases and 0 bases, there was a span of 18 bases. The length of the CDR3 is 16 residues. The germline V gene has CDR1 LNHDA and CDR2 SQIVND (reference sequence). Pooling of second doses given at about 4 or about 12 weeks was done. The sample holds a few counts of this clone. The antigen is not known. The repertoire was sequenced with immunoSEQ multiplex PCR; TCRdb's copy has only in-frame clones and lacks some. This table has fewer than 100,000 clones, 88% appearing once. This rearrangement joins TRBV19 to TRBJ1-3; possible D gene TRBD1, 6 bases. This receptor was obtained from an adult who received the AZD1222 COVID-19 vaccine. The input for sequencing was peripheral blood, taken 28 days after the second AZD1222 dose. Written as DNA, the CDR3 is TGTGCCAGAGGGACACTGGAGCGGTACTCTGGAAACACCATATATTTT. Amino acid sequence: CARGTLERYSGNTIYF.